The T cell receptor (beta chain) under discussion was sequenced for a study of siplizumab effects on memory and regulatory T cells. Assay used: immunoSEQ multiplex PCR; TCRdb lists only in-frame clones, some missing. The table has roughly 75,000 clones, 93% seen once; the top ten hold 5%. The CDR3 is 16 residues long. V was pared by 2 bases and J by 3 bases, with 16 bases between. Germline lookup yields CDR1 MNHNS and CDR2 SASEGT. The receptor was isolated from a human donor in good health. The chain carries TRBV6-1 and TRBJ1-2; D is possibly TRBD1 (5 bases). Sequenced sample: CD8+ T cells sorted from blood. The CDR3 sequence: CASSEYHSGGDYGYTF. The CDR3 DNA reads TGTGCCAGCAGTGAATACCATTCGGGAGGGGACTATGGCTACACCTTC.